The 25 T cell receptor beta chains in this list originate from one sample, sequenced in a study of blood T cell repertoires in COVID-19. Method: immunoSEQ multiplex PCR; TCRdb's copy keeps in-frame clones and lacks some. The sample lists over 25,000 clones, 77% occurring once. The sequenced material came from peripheral blood. These TCRs come from a man older than 75 with active or convalescent COVID-19.

This sequence joins TRBV6-5 and TRBJ2-7; the match to TRBD2 covers 11 bases. The junction had 3 bases not matched to a gene; V was cut back by 4 bases and J by 1 base. The CDR3 covers 15 residues. Germline CDR1 MNHEY, CDR2 SVGAGI. CDR3 sequence reads: CASSSTSGTSYEQYF. The CDR3 DNA follows: TGTGCCAGCAGTTCGACTAGCGGGACTTCCTACGAGCAGTACTTC.

The chain combines TRBV7-2 with TRBJ2-1; TRBD1 matches at 11 bases. The germline gives CDR1 SGHTA, CDR2 FQGNSA. Trimming at V came to 5 bases and at J to 6 bases, leaving 9 bases not matched to a gene. The CDR3 runs to 16 residues. CDR3 DNA sequence: TGTGCCAGCAGCCCGTACGGGGGGACAGGGGGCAATGAGCAGTTCTTC. Its translation is CASSPYGGTGGNEQFF.

This clone was seen once. The chain combines TRBV27 with TRBJ2-3, with 12 bases fitting TRBD2. This CDR3 is built from 15 residues. Germline V gene sequence: CDR1 MNHEY, CDR2 SMNVEV (reference sequence). V dropped 6 bases and J dropped 4; count of bases not matched to a gene: 5. The CDR3 loop is CASSPTSGRPDTQYF. The CDR3 coding sequence is TGTGCCAGCAGCCCCACTAGCGGGAGGCCAGATACGCAGTATTTT.

The rearrangement joins TRBV6-2 or TRBV6-3 to TRBJ1-5; D gene ambiguous. Trimming shortened V by 1 base and J by 7 bases, and 14 bases separated the two germline ends. CDR1 is MNHEY and CDR2 is SVGEGT in the germline V gene. The CDR3 is 15 amino acids. The CDR3 sequence: CASSYYGGLRQPQHF. The CDR3 region has the DNA TGTGCCAGCAGTTACTACGGAGGGCTTAGGCAGCCCCAGCATTTT.

The genes are TRBV6-6 and TRBJ1-1; D is unclear. This CDR3 contains 15 residues. The germline V gene encodes CDR1 MNHNY and CDR2 SVGAGI (reference sequence). V dropped 6 bases and J dropped 5 bases, with 19 bases sitting between them. CDR3 nucleotides: TGTGCCAGCAGGCCCCGGGAAGGGCATCTTACTGAAGCTTTCTTT. Protein: CASRPREGHLTEAFF.

This chain connects TRBV6-5 to TRBJ2-7; weak D call: TRBD2 (6 bases). Germline assignment: CDR1 MNHEY and CDR2 SVGAGI. CDR3 length: 14 residues. The ends were cut back, 6 bases at V and 5 bases at J, with 17 bases in the middle. DNA for the CDR3: TGTGCCAGCAGGCGGGACTTACTTTCAGACGAGCAGTACTTC. This translates into CASRRDLLSDEQYF.

This chain connects TRBV7-2 to TRBJ1-2, with a possible D match to TRBD1 (5 bases). V was shortened by 2 bases and J by 2 bases, with 12 bases between the two germline ends. From germline, CDR1 is SGHTA and CDR2 FQGNSA. This CDR3 contains 15 residues. Here the CDR3 reads CASSLIQGLNYGYTF. The CDR3 DNA sequence: TGTGCCAGCAGCTTAATTCAGGGATTAAACTATGGCTACACCTTC.

This chain uses TRBV29-1 with TRBJ1-2; 7 positions match TRBD1. CDR1 is SQVTM and CDR2 is ANQGSEA in the germline V gene. Germline trimming cut 7 bases from V and 2 bases from J; bases unmatched to any gene: 4. CDR3 length equals 12 residues. This chain's CDR3 is CSAVQGNYGYTF. Written as DNA, the CDR3 is TGCAGCGCGGTACAGGGGAACTATGGCTACACCTTC. Combining the CDR3 with reference TRBV29-1 and TRBJ1-2 gives the whole variable domain SAVISQKPSRDICQRGTSLTIQCQVDSQVTMMFWYRQQPGQSLTLIATANQGSEATYESGFVIDKFPISRPNLTFSTLTVSNMSPEDSSIYLCSAVQGNYGYTFGSGTRLTVV.

The CDR3 loop is CASSFGTPYEQYF. The CDR3 DNA reads TGTGCCAGCAGTTTTGGCACCCCCTACGAGCAGTACTTC. The J gene is TRBJ2-7, the V gene TRBV12-3 or TRBV12-4; D gene ambiguous. CDR3 length equals 13 residues. Trimming left V 3 bases short and J 2 bases short, with 8 bases between.

The chain uses TRBV7-9 and TRBJ2-1; 9 bases agree with TRBD1. This CDR3 spans 16 amino acids. V shed 1 base, J shed 5 bases, and the junction held 6 bases outside the gene matches. Per the germline V gene, CDR1 is SEHNR and CDR2 is FQNEAQ (reference sequence). CDR3 sequence (DNA): TGTGCCAGCAGCTTAGGGTCTGGGACAGGGAACAATGAGCAGTTCTTC. As protein: CASSLGSGTGNNEQFF.

This rearrangement joins TRBV11-2 to TRBJ2-7, with 9 positions matching TRBD2. Per the germline V gene, CDR1 is SGHAT and CDR2 is FQNNGV. V dropped 3 bases and J dropped 3; count of bases not matched to a gene: 3. The CDR3 has 14 residues. CDR3 residues: CASSFVAGVYEQYF. The CDR3 coding sequence is TGTGCCAGCAGCTTCGTAGCGGGGGTCTACGAGCAGTACTTC.

This chain uses TRBV2 with TRBJ1-3, with D possibly being TRBD1 (6 bases). This CDR3 contains 17 residues. Germline CDR1 is SNHLY and CDR2 is FYNNEI. V was pared by 4 bases and J by 1 base, with 17 bases between. The CDR3 reads CASSGGKQGPSGNTIYF. For the CDR3, the DNA is TGTGCCAGCAGTGGGGGAAAACAGGGACCTTCTGGAAACACCATATATTTT.

The genes are TRBV4-2 and TRBJ2-6, with a possible D match to TRBD1 (6 bases). CDR3 length: 15 residues. V was clipped by 1 base and J by 2 bases, with 6 bases between them. Germline CDR1 is LGHNA and CDR2 is YNFKEQ. The CDR3 sequence is CASSQAGAGANVLTF. The DNA of the CDR3 is TGTGCCAGCAGCCAAGCAGGGGCTGGGGCCAACGTCCTGACTTTC.

The genes are TRBV5-1 and TRBJ2-5, with D possibly matching TRBD1 (6 bases). The V gene's germline CDR1 is SGHRS and CDR2 YFSETQ. V shed 0 bases and J shed 5 bases, with 8 bases lying between them. The CDR3 length is 13 residues. CDR3 nucleotide sequence: TGCGCCAGCAGCTTGGGAGGGGGTGAGACCCAGTACTTC. It specifies CASSLGGGETQYF.

The V gene is TRBV10-1, the J gene TRBJ1-1; no clear D. Germline CDR1 is WNHNN and CDR2 is SYGVQD (reference sequence). The V gene lost 5 bases and the J gene lost 2 bases, with 15 bases spanning the gap. CDR3 size: 15 residues. Here the CDR3 DNA reads TGCGCCAGCAGTCCCCGGTGGGCAGCCAACACTGAAGCTTTCTTT. Amino acid sequence: CASSPRWAANTEAFF.

The chain combines TRBV7-5 with TRBJ2-7; the tabulated D call, TRBD2, remains unverified against the DNA. TRBV7-5 is described as a pseudogene. This CDR3 has 15 amino acids. CDR3 sequence: CVRSLDGRAFYEQYF. The CDR3 region has the DNA TGTGTCAGAAGCTTAGACGGGAGGGCCTTCTACGAGCAGTACTTC.

The chain is built from TRBV3-1 (or the pseudogene TRBV3-2) and TRBJ2-2; 8 bases fit TRBD2. V shed 5 bases and J 0 bases; nucleotides not matched to a gene: 5. The V gene's germline CDR1 is LGHDT and CDR2 YNNKEL (reference sequence). The CDR3 is made up of 16 amino acids. CDR3 bases: TGTGCCAGCAGCGACCGGGGGGGGACGAACACCGGGGAGCTGTTTTTT. Amino acids: CASSDRGGTNTGELFF.

This chain links TRBV5-5 with TRBJ1-3; D gene uncertain. This CDR3 spans 15 amino acids. The germline V and J ends were trimmed by 4 bases and 0 bases, with 11 bases remaining between them. CDR1 and CDR2 (germline): SGHKS, YYEKEE (reference sequence). The CDR3 protein is CASSPSRSSGNTIYF. DNA of the CDR3: TGTGCCAGCAGCCCGAGTAGGAGCTCTGGAAACACCATATATTTT.

This chain uses TRBV7-6 with TRBJ2-2; 7 positions match TRBD1. Germline V lookup: CDR1 SGHVS, CDR2 FNYEAQ. V gave up 0 bases and J gave up 2 bases; unmatched junction bases: 9. The CDR3 is 18 residues long. Here the CDR3 DNA reads TGTGCCAGCAGCTTAGCCCCCCAGGGGACAGAAAACACCGGGGAGCTGTTTTTT. This encodes CASSLAPQGTENTGELFF. Full variable domain (remainder filled in from reference TRBV7-6 and TRBJ2-2): GAGVSQSPRYKVTKRGQDVALRCDPISGHVSLYWYRQALGQGPEFLTYFNYEAQQDKSGLPNDRFSAERPEGSISTLTIQRTEQRDSAMYRCASSLAPQGTENTGELFFGEGSRLTVL.

The gene calls are TRBV4-3 and TRBJ2-1; 10 bases fit TRBD1. CDR3 length: 17 residues. CDR1 is LGHNA and CDR2 is YSLEER in the germline V gene. Trimming cost V 0 bases and J 6 bases; bases outside gene matches: 8. CDR3 sequence reads: CASSQEYPGQGLNEQFF. DNA of the CDR3: TGCGCCAGCAGCCAAGAATACCCGGGACAGGGGCTCAATGAGCAGTTCTTC.

Turning to this clone: The junction and the germline gene differ at one end; a read error may be behind it. J is TRBJ1-2 and V is TRBV2; possibly TRBD1 for D (6 bases). The CDR3 spans 10 residues. Germline V gene sequence: CDR1 SNHLY, CDR2 FYNNEI. The CDR3 spells CASRGGAPAF. The DNA of the CDR3 is TGTGCCAGCAGGGGGGGGGCGCCGGCCTTC.

The V and J genes are TRBV3-1 (or the pseudogene TRBV3-2) and TRBJ1-4; 8 nucleotides align to TRBD1. The CDR3 length is 14 residues. Germline trimming cut 3 bases from V and 8 bases from J; bases unmatched to any gene: 5. Germline loops: CDR1 LGHDT, CDR2 YNNKEL (reference sequence). The CDR3 DNA reads as TGTGCCAGCAGCCAGGGACAGGTAGACGAAAAACTGTTTTTT. Residues: CASSQGQVDEKLFF.

This chain joins TRBV4-2 and TRBJ1-3; 7 bases are a match to TRBD1. After removal of 3 bases from V and 0 bases from J, the junction contained 5 bases not matched to a gene. Germline V gene lookup returns CDR1 LGHNA and CDR2 YNFKEQ. This CDR3 contains 16 residues. CDR3 region: CASSHRDRNSGNTIYF. DNA for the CDR3: TGTGCCAGCAGCCACCGGGACAGAAACTCTGGAAACACCATATATTTT.

The chain is built from TRBV10-1 and TRBJ2-3; D may be TRBD1 (5 bases). V lost 4 bases, J lost 6 bases, and 14 bases lay in between. This CDR3 is built from 14 residues. From germline, CDR1 is WNHNN and CDR2 SYGVQD (reference sequence). The CDR3 reads CASSGGGPLDTQYF. The CDR3 DNA is TGCGCCAGCAGTGGGGGCGGCCCTCTCGATACGCAGTATTTT.

J is TRBJ2-7 and V is TRBV9; TRBD2 matches 14 bases. The junction had 3 bases not matched to a gene; V was cut back by 4 bases and J by 3 bases. Looked up from germline, CDR1 is SGDLS and CDR2 is YYNGEE. This CDR3 spans 15 amino acids. Here the CDR3 DNA reads TGTGCCAGCAGCCTTGGGACTAGCGGGAGCTACGAGCAGTACTTC. Translation gives CASSLGTSGSYEQYF.